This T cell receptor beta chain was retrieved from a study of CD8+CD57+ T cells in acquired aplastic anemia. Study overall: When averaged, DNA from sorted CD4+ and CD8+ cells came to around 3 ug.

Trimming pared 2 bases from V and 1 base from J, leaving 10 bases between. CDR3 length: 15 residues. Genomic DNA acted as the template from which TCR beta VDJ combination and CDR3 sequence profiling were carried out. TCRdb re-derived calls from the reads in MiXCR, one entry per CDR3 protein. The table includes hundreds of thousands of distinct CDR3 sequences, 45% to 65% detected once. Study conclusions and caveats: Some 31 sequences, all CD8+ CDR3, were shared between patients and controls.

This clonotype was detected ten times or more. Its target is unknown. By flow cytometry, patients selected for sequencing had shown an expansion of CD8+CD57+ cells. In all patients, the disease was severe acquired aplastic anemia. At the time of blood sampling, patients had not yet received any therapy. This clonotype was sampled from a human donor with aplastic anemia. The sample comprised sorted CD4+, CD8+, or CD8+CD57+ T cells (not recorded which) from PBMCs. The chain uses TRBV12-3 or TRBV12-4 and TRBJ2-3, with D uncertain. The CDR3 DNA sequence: TGTGCCAGCAGTTTAAACTCGGATGGCACAGATACGCAGTATTTT. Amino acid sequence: CASSLNSDGTDTQYF.